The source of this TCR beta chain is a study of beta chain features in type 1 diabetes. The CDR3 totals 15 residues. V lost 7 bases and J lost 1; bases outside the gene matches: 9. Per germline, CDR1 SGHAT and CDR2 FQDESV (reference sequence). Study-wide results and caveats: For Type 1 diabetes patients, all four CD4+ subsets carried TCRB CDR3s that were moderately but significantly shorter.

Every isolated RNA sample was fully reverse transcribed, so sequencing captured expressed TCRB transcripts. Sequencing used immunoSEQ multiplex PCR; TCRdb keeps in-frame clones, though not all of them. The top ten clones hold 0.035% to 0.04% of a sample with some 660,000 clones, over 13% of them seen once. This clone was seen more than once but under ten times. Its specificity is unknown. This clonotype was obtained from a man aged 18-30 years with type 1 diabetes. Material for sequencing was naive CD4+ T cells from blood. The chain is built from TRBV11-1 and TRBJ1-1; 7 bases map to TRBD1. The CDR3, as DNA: TGTGCCAGCACCCCAATCCCAGGGGGGAACACTGAAGCTTTCTTT. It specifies CASTPIPGGNTEAFF.